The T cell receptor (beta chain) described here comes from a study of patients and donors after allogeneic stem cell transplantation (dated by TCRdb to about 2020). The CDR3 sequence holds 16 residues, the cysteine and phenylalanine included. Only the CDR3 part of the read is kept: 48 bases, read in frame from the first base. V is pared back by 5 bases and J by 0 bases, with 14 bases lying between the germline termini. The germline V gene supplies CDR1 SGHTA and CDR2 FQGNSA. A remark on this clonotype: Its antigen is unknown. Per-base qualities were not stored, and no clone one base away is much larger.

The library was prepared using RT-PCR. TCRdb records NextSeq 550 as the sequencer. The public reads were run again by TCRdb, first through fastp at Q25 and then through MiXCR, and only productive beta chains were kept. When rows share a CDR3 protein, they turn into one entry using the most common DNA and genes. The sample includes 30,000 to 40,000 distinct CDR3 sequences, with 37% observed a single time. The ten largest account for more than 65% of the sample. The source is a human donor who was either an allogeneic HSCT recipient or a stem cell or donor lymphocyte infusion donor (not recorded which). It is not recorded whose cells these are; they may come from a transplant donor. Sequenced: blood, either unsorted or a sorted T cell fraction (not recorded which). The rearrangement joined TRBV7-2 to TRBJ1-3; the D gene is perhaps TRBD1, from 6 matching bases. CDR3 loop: CASSPPDRRSGNTIYF. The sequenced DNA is TGTGCCAGCAGCCCCCCCGACAGGCGCTCTGGAAACACCATATATTTT.